These 23 T cell receptor beta chains share one sample of origin, sequenced in a study of T cell responses to AZD1222 COVID-19 vaccine. Some clones are missing from TCRdb's copy, which holds only in-frame ones; the method was immunoSEQ multiplex PCR. The table includes more than 100,000 clones, 70% to 90% detected once. The input for sequencing was peripheral blood, taken on day 0 of AZD1222 vaccination. The origin of the receptors is an adult in good health.

This sequence joins TRBV28 and TRBJ1-1; D may be TRBD1 (5 bases). The germline CDR1 and CDR2 sequences are MDHEN and SYDVKM. The V end lost 1 base, the J end lost 11 bases, and 11 bases lay between the germline ends. This CDR3 contains 12 residues. Written as DNA, the CDR3 is TGTGCCAGCAGTTTATTTAGCGGGACGGCTTTCTTT. Encoded protein: CASSLFSGTAFF.

CDR3: CASSLEGSGGYTF. The CDR3 coding sequence is TGCGCCAGCAGCTTGGAGGGGTCTGGTGGCTACACCTTC. The genes are TRBV5-1 and TRBJ1-2, with a possible D match to TRBD1 (5 bases). Trimming pared 0 bases from V and 7 bases from J, leaving 10 bases between. Germline CDR1 SGHRS, CDR2 YFSETQ. The CDR3 has 13 residues.

Regarding this clone: The sample carries other DNA sequences with the same CDR3. The chain joins TRBV4-3 to TRBJ2-3; D is unclear. The CDR3 consists of 14 residues. The germline CDR1 and CDR2 sequences are LGHNA and YSLEER. The ends were cut back, 0 bases at V and 3 bases at J, with 7 bases in the middle. In DNA, the CDR3 is TGCGCCAGCAGCCAAGATGCTCTTACAGATACGCAGTATTTT. Amino acids: CASSQDALTDTQYF.

The chain links TRBV11-2 to TRBJ2-1, with TRBD2 matching 12 bases. The CDR3 has 16 amino acids. Germline CDR1 reads SGHAT; CDR2 reads FQNNGV. With V trimmed by 0 bases and J by 6 bases, 3 bases remained unmatched. In DNA form, the CDR3 reads TGTGCCAGCAGCTTAGAACTAGCGGGGGGTCCCAATGAGCAGTTCTTC. Encoded protein: CASSLELAGGPNEQFF.

The chain couples TRBV6-5 to TRBJ1-5; TRBD1 is a possible D gene (5 bases). The CDR3 totals 14 residues. Trimming removed 6 bases from V and 4 bases from J, with 13 bases in between. From germline, CDR1 is MNHEY and CDR2 SVGAGI. The CDR3 spells CASRREPGNQPQHF. The CDR3 DNA reads as TGTGCCAGCAGGCGGGAACCAGGGAATCAGCCCCAGCATTTT.

The rearrangement uses TRBV11-2 and TRBJ2-7, with TRBD1 matching over 9 bases. Germline values: CDR1 SGHAT, CDR2 FQNNGV. The CDR3 is 13 residues long. With V trimmed by 11 bases and J by 4 bases, 9 bases remained unmatched. This CDR3 reads CAEGGQGGYEQYF. In DNA form, the CDR3 reads TGTGCCGAAGGGGGACAGGGTGGGTACGAGCAGTACTTC.

This clone appeared once. The chain recombines TRBV7-2 with TRBJ1-6, with TRBD1 identical over 7 bases. Trimming at V came to 1 base and at J to 10 bases, leaving 7 bases not matched to a gene. In germline, CDR1 is SGHTA, CDR2 FQGNSA. The CDR3 spans 15 residues. CDR3 amino acids: CASSLVGQGGSPLHF. In DNA, the CDR3 is TGTGCCAGCAGCTTAGTTGGGCAGGGGGGATCACCCCTCCACTTT.

The chain uses TRBV5-6 and TRBJ2-5, with 8 bases identical to TRBD1. Germline trimming cut 6 bases from V and 3 bases from J; bases unmatched to any gene: 10. This CDR3 is built from 15 residues. Germline V gives CDR1 SGHDT, CDR2 YYEEEE. The CDR3 protein is CASTIRSDREETQYF. DNA of the CDR3: TGTGCCAGCACCATCCGTTCGGACAGGGAAGAGACCCAGTACTTC.

This chain connects TRBV28 to TRBJ1-1; D unresolved. Germline V gene lookup returns CDR1 MDHEN and CDR2 SYDVKM. This CDR3 is 16 amino acids long. Deletions cut 4 bases from V and 0 bases from J, with 15 bases between. The CDR3 region is CASSSLRASMNTEAFF. The CDR3 nucleotides are TGTGCCAGCAGTTCCCTCCGGGCTTCCATGAACACTGAAGCTTTCTTT.

The J gene is TRBJ2-2, the V gene TRBV10-1; TRBD1 matches at 8 bases. Germline V CDR1 and CDR2: WNHNN, SYGVQD (reference sequence). The CDR3 sequence is 14 residues long. J gave up 8 bases and V 9 bases, and 11 bases lay outside the gene matches. The CDR3 DNA reads TGCGCCAGACCAATGGACAGGGTAGCGGGGGAGCTGTTTTTT. This codes for CARPMDRVAGELFF.

Concerning this clone: An end of the junction does not agree with germline; a read error may underlie this. This chain connects TRBV7-9 to TRBJ1-2; D is undetermined. CDR3 length equals 12 residues. Germline V gene lookup returns CDR1 SEHNR and CDR2 FQNEAQ (reference sequence). The CDR3 coding sequence is TGTGCCAGCAGCGAGGATAACTATCGCTACACCTTC. Its protein is CASSEDNYRYTF.

V is TRBV12-3 or TRBV12-4 and J is TRBJ1-4; no clear D. This CDR3 has 12 amino acids. Trimming stripped 8 bases from V and 11 bases from J, with 15 bases between. DNA for the CDR3: TGTGCCAGCGGTCCATCCGCCTGGAAACTGTTTTTT. It is translated as CASGPSAWKLFF.

The chain uses TRBV4-2 and TRBJ2-7, with D possibly TRBD1 on 7 matching bases. The CDR3 length is 15 residues. Per germline, CDR1 LGHNA and CDR2 YNFKEQ. V lost 3 bases, J lost 0 bases, and 12 bases lay in between. The CDR3 spells CASSQNRGGSYEQYF. CDR3 nucleotide sequence: TGTGCCAGCAGCCAGAACAGGGGAGGCTCCTACGAGCAGTACTTC.

This rearrangement joins TRBV3-1 (or the pseudogene TRBV3-2) to TRBJ1-2; a weak D match, TRBD1 (6 bases). In germline, CDR1 is LGHDT, CDR2 YNNKEL (reference sequence). Trimming left V 4 bases short and J 0 bases short, with 9 bases between. The CDR3 contains 14 residues. The CDR3 bases are TGTGCCAGCAGCCTGGACAGTGCTAACTATGGCTACACCTTC. Its translation is CASSLDSANYGYTF.

The chain has TRBV20-1 and TRBJ1-2; no definite D call. Per the germline V gene, CDR1 is DFQATT and CDR2 is SNEGSKA (reference sequence). The ends were cut back, 5 bases at V and 6 bases at J, with 10 bases in the middle. There are 11 residues in the CDR3. CDR3 bases: TGCAGTGCTGACCCAGGTGATGGCTACACCTTC. Its protein product is CSADPGDGYTF.

This chain uses TRBV5-5 with TRBJ2-2; a weak D match, TRBD2 (6 bases). Germline CDR1 reads SGHKS; CDR2 reads YYEKEE (reference sequence). V was trimmed by 4 bases and J by 1 base, leaving 17 bases between them. The CDR3 runs 17 residues. The CDR3 DNA reads as TGTGCCAGCAGCAGAGAGCTGGCGGGGCGGAACACCGGGGAGCTGTTTTTT. It specifies CASSRELAGRNTGELFF.

The chain joins TRBV5-5 to TRBJ2-1; D possibly uses TRBD1 or TRBD2 (5 bases each). Germline values: CDR1 SGHKS, CDR2 YYEKEE (reference sequence). The CDR3 consists of 14 residues. V gave up 4 bases and J gave up 3 bases, with 11 bases separating them. CDR3 DNA: TGTGCCAGCAGCCGGACACTAGACTACAATGAGCAGTTCTTC. Protein: CASSRTLDYNEQFF.

CDR3 in amino acids: CSVRELHTDTQYF. The CDR3 DNA sequence: TGCAGCGTACGGGAACTCCACACAGATACGCAGTATTTT. J is TRBJ2-3 and V is TRBV29-1, with TRBD2 as a possible D gene (5 bases). Trimming stripped 6 bases from V and 2 bases from J, with 12 bases between. CDR1 is SQVTM, CDR2 ANQGSEA, per germline. CDR3 length: 13 amino acids.

The chain carries TRBV4-2 and TRBJ2-5, with D tentatively TRBD2 (6 bases). The CDR3 sequence is 18 residues long. Germline CDR1 is LGHNA and CDR2 is YNFKEQ. V lost 0 bases, J lost 1 base, and 18 bases lay in between. CDR3: CASSQDLGGGVIQETQYF. The DNA for the CDR3 is TGTGCCAGCAGCCAAGATCTTGGTGGCGGGGTGATCCAAGAGACCCAGTACTTC.

The genes are TRBV18 and TRBJ2-7; the D gene is possibly TRBD2 (5 bases). V dropped 1 base and J dropped 3 bases, with 13 bases sitting between them. Per germline, CDR1 KGHSH and CDR2 LQKENI. The CDR3 extends over 15 amino acids. The CDR3 region is CASSPQESRGYEQYF. As DNA, the CDR3 is TGTGCCAGCTCACCACAGGAATCACGGGGCTACGAGCAGTACTTC.

This chain links TRBV5-1 with TRBJ2-5, with D tentatively TRBD1 (6 bases). The CDR3 is 14 residues long. Trimming removed 6 bases at V and 5 bases at J, with 17 bases between. The germline CDR1 and CDR2 sequences are SGHRS and YFSETQ. CDR3 nucleotides: TGCGCCAGCACGAAGGACAGAAATAGGGAGACCCAGTACTTC. Amino acids: CASTKDRNRETQYF.

The CDR3 region is CASSRVVADTQYF. Written as DNA, the CDR3 is TGTGCCAGCTCACGGGTAGTAGCAGATACGCAGTATTTT. This rearrangement joins TRBV18 to TRBJ2-3; D is undetermined. This CDR3 has 13 amino acids. Trimming removed 4 bases at V and 4 bases at J, with 9 bases between. CDR1 is KGHSH, CDR2 LQKENI, per germline.

This clone was seen only a few times. The chain uses TRBV18 and TRBJ1-5; TRBD1 agrees at 7 bases. V trimming: 3 bases; J trimming: 5 bases; junction bases outside the gene matches: 10. The length of the CDR3 is 16 residues. Germline V gene sequence: CDR1 KGHSH, CDR2 LQKENI. The CDR3 nucleotides are TGTGCCAGCTCACCGAACAGGGGAGTCGGTGATCAGCCCCAGCATTTT. The encoded protein is CASSPNRGVGDQPQHF.